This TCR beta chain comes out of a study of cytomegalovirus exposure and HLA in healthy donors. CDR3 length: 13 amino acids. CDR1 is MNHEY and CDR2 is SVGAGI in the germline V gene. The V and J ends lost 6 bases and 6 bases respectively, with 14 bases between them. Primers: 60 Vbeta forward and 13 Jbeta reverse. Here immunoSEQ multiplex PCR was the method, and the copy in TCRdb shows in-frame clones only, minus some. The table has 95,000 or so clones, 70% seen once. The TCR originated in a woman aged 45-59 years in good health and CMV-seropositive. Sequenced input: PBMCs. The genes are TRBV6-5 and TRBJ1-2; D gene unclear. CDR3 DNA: TGTGCCAGCAGATCAAGACACGGTGATGGCTACACCTTC. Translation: CASRSRHGDGYTF.